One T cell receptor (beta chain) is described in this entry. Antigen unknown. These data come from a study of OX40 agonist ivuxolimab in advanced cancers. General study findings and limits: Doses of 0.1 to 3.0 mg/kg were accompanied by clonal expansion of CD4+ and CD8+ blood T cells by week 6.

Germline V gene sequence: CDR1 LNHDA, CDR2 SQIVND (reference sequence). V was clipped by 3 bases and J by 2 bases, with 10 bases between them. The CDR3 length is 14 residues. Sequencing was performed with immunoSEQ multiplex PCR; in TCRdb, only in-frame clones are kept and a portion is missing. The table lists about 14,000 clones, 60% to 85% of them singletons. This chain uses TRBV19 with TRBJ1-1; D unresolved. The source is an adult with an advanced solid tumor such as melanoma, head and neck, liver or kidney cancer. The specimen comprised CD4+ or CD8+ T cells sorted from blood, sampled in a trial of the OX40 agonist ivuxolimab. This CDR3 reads CASSITEINTEAFF. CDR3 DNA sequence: TGTGCCAGTAGTATCACCGAGATTAACACTGAAGCTTTCTTT.